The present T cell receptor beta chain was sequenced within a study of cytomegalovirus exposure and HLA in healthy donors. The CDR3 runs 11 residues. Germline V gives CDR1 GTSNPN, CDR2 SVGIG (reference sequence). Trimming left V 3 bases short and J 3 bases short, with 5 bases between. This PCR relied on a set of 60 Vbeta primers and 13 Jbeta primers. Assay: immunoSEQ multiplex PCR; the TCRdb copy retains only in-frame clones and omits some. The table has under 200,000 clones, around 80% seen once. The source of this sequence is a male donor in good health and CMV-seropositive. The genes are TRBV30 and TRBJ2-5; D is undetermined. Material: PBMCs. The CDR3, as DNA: TGTGCCTGGAGCCGGGAAGAGACCCAGTACTTC. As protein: CAWSREETQYF.